This record looks at one T cell receptor beta chain sequence and its context. This specimen belongs to a study of blood T cell repertoires in COVID-19. Study context: Specimens from acute and convalescent COVID-19 originated in the United States, Italy and Spain. T cells, B-cell-depleted T cells, or PBMCs provided the cDNA or gDNA that served as material.

Study processing details: Estimation of nucleated cell counts was performed using reference gene primer amplification. The data were produced by immunoSEQ multiplex PCR, yet TCRdb's version contains in-frame clones alone and is incomplete. The V and J calls and the clone size are those of that table, but D and trimming were determined from the DNA. The profile shows around 130,000 clones, approximately 88% of them singletons. With V trimmed by 3 bases and J by 3 bases, 1 base remained unmatched. Germline V lookup: CDR1 KGHSH, CDR2 LQKENI. The CDR3 loop spans 13 amino acids. This sequence originates from a man between 65 and 85 years old with active COVID-19. The chain has TRBV18 and TRBJ1-1, with 7 bases identical to TRBD1. Source material: peripheral blood. CDR3 region: CASSPTGDTEAFF. In DNA form, the CDR3 reads TGTGCCAGCTCACCCACAGGGGACACTGAAGCTTTCTTT.